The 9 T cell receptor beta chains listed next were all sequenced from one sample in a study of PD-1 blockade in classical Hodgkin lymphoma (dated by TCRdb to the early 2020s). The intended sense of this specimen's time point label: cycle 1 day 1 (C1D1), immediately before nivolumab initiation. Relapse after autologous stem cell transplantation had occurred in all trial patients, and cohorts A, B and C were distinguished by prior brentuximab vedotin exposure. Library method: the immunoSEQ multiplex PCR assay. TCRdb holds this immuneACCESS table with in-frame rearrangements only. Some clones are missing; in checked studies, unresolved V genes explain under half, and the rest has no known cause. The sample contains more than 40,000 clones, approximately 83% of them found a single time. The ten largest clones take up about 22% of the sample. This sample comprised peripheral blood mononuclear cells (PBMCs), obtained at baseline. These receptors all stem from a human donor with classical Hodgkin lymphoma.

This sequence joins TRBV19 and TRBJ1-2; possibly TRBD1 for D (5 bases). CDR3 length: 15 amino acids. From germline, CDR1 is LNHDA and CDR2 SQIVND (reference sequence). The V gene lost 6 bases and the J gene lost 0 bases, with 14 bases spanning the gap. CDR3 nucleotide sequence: TGTGCCAGTAGGGGACCACCGGGGGCTAACTATGGCTACACCTTC. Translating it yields CASRGPPGANYGYTF.

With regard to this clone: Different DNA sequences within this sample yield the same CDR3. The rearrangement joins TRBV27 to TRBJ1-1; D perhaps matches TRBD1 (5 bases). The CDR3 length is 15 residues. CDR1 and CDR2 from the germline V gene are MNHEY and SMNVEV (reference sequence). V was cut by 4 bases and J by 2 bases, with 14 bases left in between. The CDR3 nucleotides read TGTGCCAGCAGTTCAAGGAGGGGAGGCAACACTGAAGCTTTCTTT. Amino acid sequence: CASSSRRGGNTEAFF.

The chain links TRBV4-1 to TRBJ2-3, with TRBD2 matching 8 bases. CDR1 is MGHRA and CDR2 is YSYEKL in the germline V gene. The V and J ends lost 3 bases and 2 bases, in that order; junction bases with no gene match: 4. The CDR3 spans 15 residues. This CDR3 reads CASSQRLAITDTQYF. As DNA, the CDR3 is TGCGCCAGCAGCCAGAGACTAGCGATCACAGATACGCAGTATTTT.

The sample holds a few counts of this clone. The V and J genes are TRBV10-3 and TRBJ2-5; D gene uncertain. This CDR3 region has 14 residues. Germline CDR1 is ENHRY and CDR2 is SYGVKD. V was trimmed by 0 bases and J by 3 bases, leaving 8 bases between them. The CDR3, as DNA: TGTGCCATCAGTGAGTCGACGGCCGAAGAGACCCAGTACTTC. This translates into CAISESTAEETQYF.

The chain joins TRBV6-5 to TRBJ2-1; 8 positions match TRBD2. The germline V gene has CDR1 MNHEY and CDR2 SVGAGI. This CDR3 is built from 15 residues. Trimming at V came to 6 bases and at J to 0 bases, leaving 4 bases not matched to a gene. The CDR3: CASSTSGSSYNEQFF. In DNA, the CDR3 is TGTGCCAGCAGCACAAGCGGGAGCTCCTACAATGAGCAGTTCTTC.

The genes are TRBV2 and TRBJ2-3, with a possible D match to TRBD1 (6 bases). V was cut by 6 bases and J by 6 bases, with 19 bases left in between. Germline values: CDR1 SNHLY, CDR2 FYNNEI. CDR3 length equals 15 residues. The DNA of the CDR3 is TGTGCCAGCAGGGGGGCGGTTAGCAGTGGGGATACGCAGTATTTT. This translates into CASRGAVSSGDTQYF.

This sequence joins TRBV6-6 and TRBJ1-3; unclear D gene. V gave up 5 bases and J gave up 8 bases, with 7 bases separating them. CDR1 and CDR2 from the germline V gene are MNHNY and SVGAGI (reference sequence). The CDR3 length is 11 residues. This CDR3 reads CASSPVYTIYF. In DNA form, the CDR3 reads TGTGCCAGCAGTCCTGTGTACACCATATATTTT.

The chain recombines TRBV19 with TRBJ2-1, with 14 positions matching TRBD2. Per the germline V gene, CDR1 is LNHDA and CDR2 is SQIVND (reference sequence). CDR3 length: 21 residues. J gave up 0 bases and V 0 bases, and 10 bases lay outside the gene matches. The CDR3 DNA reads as TGTGCCAGTAGTATAGAGACTAGCGGGAGGGCATTACTTATCTCCTACAATGAGCAGTTCTTC. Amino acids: CASSIETSGRALLISYNEQFF.

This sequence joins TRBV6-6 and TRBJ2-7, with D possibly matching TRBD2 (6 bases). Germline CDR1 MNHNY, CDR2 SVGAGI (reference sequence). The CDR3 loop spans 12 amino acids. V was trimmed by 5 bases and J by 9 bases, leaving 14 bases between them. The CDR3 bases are TGTGCCAGCAGTCTCCCACCGGGAGTGCAGTACTTC. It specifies CASSLPPGVQYF.